This TCR beta chain emerged from a study of T-cell memory formation after mild COVID-19. Study conclusions and caveats: CM and EM subsets held most contracting CD4+ clones; EMRA held CD8+ ones.

This CDR3 contains 16 residues. CDR1 is MNHEY and CDR2 is SMNVEV in the germline V gene (reference sequence). Trimming cost V 5 bases and J 7 bases, with 18 bases left between them. Constant-segment primers and 5'RACE yielded cDNA libraries for TCR alpha and TCR beta, each carrying sample barcodes and UMIs. A single record per CDR3 protein comes from TCRdb applying MiXCR to the 5' RACE reads. Here the sample spans 65,000 to 95,000 distinct CDR3 sequences, over 10% being singletons. For this clonotype: The antigen is undetermined.

This rearrangement joins TRBV27 to TRBJ1-6; D possibly corresponds to TRBD1 (6 bases). The sequencing sample was made of PBMCs or a T cell subset sorted from them (not recorded which). The receptor comes from a man between 18 and 35 years old who had mild COVID-19 (a few samples of this study predate the infection). Cell type and time point are not known. CDR3 sequence: CASSTLAGTPNSPLHF. Here the CDR3 DNA reads TGTGCCAGCAGTACCCTTGCCGGGACACCAAATTCACCCCTCCACTTT.